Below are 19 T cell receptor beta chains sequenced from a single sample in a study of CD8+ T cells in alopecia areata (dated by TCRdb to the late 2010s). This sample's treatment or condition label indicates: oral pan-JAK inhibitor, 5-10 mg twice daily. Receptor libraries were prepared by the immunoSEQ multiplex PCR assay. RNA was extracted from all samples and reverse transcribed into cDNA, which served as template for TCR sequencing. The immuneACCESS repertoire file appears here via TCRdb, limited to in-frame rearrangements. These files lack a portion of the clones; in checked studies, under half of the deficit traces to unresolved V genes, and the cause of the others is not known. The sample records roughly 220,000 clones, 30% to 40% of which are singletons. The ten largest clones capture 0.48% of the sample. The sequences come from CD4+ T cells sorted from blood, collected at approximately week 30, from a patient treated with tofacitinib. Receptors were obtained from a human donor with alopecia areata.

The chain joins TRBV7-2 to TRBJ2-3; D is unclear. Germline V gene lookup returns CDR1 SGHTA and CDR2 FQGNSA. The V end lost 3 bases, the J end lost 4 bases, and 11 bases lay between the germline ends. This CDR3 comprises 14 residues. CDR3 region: CASSFSHSADTQYF. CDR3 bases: TGTGCCAGCAGCTTTTCCCACTCGGCAGATACGCAGTATTTT. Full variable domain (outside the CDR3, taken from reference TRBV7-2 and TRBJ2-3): GAGVSQSPSNKVTEKGKDVELRCDPISGHTALYWYRQSLGQGLEFLIYFQGNSAPDKSGLPSDRFSAERTGGSVSTLTIQRTQQEDSAVYLCASSFSHSADTQYFGPGTRLTVL.

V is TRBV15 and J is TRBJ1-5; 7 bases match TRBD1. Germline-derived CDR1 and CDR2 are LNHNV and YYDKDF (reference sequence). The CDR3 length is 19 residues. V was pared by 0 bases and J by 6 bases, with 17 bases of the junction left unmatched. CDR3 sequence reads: CATSRDLGQAQTGIQPQHF. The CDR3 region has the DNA TGTGCCACCAGCAGAGACCTCGGACAGGCACAGACCGGGATTCAGCCCCAGCATTTT.

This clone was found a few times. CDR3 in DNA: TGTGCCACCTCGTTAGCGGTCCAGACAGATACGCAGTATTTT. This sequence encodes CATSLAVQTDTQYF. The gene calls are TRBV5-4 and TRBJ2-3; possible D gene TRBD2, 6 bases. V was pared by 9 bases and J by 3 bases, with 17 bases between. This CDR3 has 14 amino acids. Germline V gene sequence: CDR1 SGHNT, CDR2 YYREEE (reference sequence). Combining the CDR3 with reference TRBV5-4 and TRBJ2-3 gives the whole variable domain ETGVTQSPTHLIKTRGQQVTLRCSSQSGHNTVSWYQQALGQGPQFIFQYYREEENGRGNFPPRFSGLQFPNYSSELNVNALELDDSALYLCATSLAVQTDTQYFGPGTRLTVL.

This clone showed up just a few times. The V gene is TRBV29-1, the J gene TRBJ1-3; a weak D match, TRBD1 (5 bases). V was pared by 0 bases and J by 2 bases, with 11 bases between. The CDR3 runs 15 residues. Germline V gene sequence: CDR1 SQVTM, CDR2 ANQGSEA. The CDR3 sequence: CSVEDRGRAGNTIYF. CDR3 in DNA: TGCAGCGTTGAAGATCGGGGCAGGGCTGGAAACACCATATATTTT.

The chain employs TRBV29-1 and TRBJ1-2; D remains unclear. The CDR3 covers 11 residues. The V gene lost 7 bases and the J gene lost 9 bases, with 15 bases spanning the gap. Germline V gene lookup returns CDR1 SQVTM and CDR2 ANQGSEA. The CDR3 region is CSAVGLQSYTF. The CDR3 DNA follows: TGCAGCGCCGTCGGTCTCCAAAGCTACACCTTC.

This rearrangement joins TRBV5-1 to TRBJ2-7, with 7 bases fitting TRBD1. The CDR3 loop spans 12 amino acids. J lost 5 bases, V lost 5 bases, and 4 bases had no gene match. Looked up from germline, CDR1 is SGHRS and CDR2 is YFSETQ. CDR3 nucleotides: TGCGCCAGCAGTATGACAGGGAACGAGCAGTACTTC. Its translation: CASSMTGNEQYF.

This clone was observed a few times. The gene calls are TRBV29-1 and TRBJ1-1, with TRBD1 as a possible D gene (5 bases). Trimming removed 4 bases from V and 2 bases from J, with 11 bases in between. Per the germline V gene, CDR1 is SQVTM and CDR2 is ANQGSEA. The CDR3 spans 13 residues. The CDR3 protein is CSVVWGSNTEAFF. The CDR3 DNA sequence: TGCAGCGTTGTCTGGGGGTCTAACACTGAAGCTTTCTTT.

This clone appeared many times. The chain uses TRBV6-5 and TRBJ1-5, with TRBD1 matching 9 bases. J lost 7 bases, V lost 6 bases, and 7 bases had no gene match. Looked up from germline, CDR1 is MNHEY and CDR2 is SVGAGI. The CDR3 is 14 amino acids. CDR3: CASRTTGGGQPQHF. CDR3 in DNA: TGTGCCAGCAGAACGACAGGGGGGGGACAGCCCCAGCATTTT.

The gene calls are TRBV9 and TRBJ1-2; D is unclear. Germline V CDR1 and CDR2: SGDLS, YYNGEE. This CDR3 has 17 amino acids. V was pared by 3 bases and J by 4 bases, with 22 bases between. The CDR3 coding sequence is TGTGCCAGCAGCGATCAGGAGACGGCCCCTACCGCCTATGGCTACACCTTC. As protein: CASSDQETAPTAYGYTF.

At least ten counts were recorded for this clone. CDR3 loop: CASSLASMASGGYNEQFF. CDR3 nucleotide sequence: TGCGCCAGCAGCTTGGCCAGTATGGCTAGCGGGGGGTACAATGAGCAGTTCTTC. This chain connects TRBV5-1 to TRBJ2-1; 11 positions agree with TRBD2. CDR3 size: 18 residues. From germline, CDR1 is SGHRS and CDR2 YFSETQ. Germline trimming cut 0 bases from V and 4 bases from J; bases unmatched to any gene: 9.

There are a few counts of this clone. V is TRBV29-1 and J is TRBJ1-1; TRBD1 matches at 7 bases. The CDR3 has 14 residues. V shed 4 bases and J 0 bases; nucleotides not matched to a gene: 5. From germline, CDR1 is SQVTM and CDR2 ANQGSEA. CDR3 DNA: TGCAGCGTTGGGATGGACAGGATGAACACTGAAGCTTTCTTT. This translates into CSVGMDRMNTEAFF.

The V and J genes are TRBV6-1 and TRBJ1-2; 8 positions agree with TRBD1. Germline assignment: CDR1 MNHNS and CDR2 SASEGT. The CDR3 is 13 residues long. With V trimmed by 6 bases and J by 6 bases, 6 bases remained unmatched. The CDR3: CASRLTGGHGYTF. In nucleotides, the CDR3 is TGTGCCAGCAGGCTAACAGGGGGACATGGCTACACCTTC.

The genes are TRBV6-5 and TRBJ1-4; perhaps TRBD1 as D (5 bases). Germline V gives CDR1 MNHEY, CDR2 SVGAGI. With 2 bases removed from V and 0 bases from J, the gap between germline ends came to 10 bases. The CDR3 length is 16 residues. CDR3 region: CASSYRGAATNEKLFF. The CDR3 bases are TGTGCCAGCAGTTACCGAGGGGCAGCAACTAATGAAAAACTGTTTTTT.

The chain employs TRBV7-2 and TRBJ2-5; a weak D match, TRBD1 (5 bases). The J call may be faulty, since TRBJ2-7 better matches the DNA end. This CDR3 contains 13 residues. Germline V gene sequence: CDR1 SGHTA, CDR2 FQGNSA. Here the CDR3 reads CASSLVGDYEQYF. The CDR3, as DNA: TGTGCCAGCAGCTTAGTAGGGGACTACGAGCAGTACTTC.

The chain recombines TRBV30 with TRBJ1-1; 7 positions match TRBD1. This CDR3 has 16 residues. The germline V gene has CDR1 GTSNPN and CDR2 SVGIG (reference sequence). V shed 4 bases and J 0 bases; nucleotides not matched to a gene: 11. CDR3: CAWTKPRTGLNTEAFF. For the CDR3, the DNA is TGTGCCTGGACCAAACCCCGGACAGGCTTGAACACTGAAGCTTTCTTT.

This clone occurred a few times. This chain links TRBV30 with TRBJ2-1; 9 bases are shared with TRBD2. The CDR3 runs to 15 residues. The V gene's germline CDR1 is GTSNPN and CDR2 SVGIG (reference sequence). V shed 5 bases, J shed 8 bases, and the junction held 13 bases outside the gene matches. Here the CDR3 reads CAWGESSGRIYEQFF. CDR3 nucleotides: TGTGCCTGGGGCGAGAGTAGCGGGAGAATTTATGAGCAGTTCTTC. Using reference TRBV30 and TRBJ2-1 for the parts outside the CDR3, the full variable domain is SQTIHQWPATLVQPVGSPLSLECTVEGTSNPNLYWYRQAAGRGLQLLFYSVGIGQISSEVPQNLSASRPQDRQFILSSKKLLLSDSGFYLCAWGESSGRIYEQFFGPGTRLTVL.

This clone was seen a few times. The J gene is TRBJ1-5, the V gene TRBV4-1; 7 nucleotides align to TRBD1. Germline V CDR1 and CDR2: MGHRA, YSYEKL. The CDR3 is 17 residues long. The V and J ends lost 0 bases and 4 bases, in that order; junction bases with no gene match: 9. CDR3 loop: CASSQDYDRVGNQPQHF. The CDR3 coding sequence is TGCGCCAGCAGCCAAGACTACGACAGGGTTGGTAATCAGCCCCAGCATTTT.

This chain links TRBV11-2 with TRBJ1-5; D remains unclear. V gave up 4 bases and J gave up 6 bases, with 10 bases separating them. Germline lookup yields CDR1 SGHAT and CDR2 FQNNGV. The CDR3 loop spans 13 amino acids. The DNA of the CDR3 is TGTGCCAGCAGCTCGGACGAACTTCAGCCCCAGCATTTT. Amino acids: CASSSDELQPQHF.

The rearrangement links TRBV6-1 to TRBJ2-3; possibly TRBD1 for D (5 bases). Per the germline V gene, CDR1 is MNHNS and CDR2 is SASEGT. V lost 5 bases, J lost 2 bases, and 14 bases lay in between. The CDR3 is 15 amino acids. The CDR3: CASSHPGWDTDTQYF. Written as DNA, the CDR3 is TGTGCCAGCAGTCACCCAGGGTGGGACACAGATACGCAGTATTTT.